The present T cell receptor (beta chain) was sequenced within a study of spatial heterogeneity in lung cancer. The CDR3 runs to 14 residues. Trimming left V 1 base short and J 8 bases short, with 14 bases between. CDR1 is GTSNPN and CDR2 is SVGIG in the germline V gene (reference sequence). This clonotype occurred a few times. Time point: blood at routine non-recurrence follow-up after resection. TCRdb re-called the 5' RACE reads through MiXCR, storing one row per CDR3 protein. The table has around 45,000 distinct CDR3 sequences, 22% seen once; the top ten hold about 7.2%. The rearrangement joins TRBV30 to TRBJ1-4; D remains unclear. Sequenced material: PBMCs, taken at follow-up. The sequence was obtained from a female donor with early-stage non-small cell lung cancer. This CDR3 reads CAWSGFRVGEKLFF. The CDR3, as DNA: TGTGCCTGGAGTGGGTTTAGGGTCGGCGAAAAACTGTTTTTT.